These 24 T cell receptor beta chains share one sample of origin, sequenced in a study of blood T cell repertoires in COVID-19. Profiled with immunoSEQ multiplex PCR; TCRdb holds only in-frame clones, not every one. The repertoire holds 250,000 to 300,000 clones, with approximately 86% as singletons. What was sequenced was peripheral blood. These receptors originate from an older woman with COVID-19, enrolled during active disease.

The chain links TRBV3-1 (or the pseudogene TRBV3-2) to TRBJ2-1; TRBD2 matches 15 bases. V gave up 6 bases and J gave up 0 bases; unmatched junction bases: 15. The CDR3 totals 21 residues. Germline V gene lookup returns CDR1 LGHDT and CDR2 YNNKEL (reference sequence). For the CDR3, the DNA is TGTGCCAGCAGTGAAGGGTGGACTAGCGGGAGGGCCGAGGTCTCCTACAATGAGCAGTTCTTC. Translation: CASSEGWTSGRAEVSYNEQFF.

The gene calls are TRBV3-1 (or the pseudogene TRBV3-2) and TRBJ1-1, with D tentatively TRBD1 (5 bases). CDR1 and CDR2 (germline): LGHDT, YNNKEL (reference sequence). This CDR3 is built from 15 residues. The ends were cut back, 7 bases at V and 4 bases at J, with 19 bases in the middle. CDR3 bases: TGTGCCAGCACCAACGGGGGAGGGGCGACCACTGAAGCTTTCTTT. This encodes CASTNGGGATTEAFF.

The chain is built from TRBV24-1 and TRBJ2-7, with TRBD2 matching over 9 bases. The ends lost 3 bases at V and 2 bases at J; junction bases unmatched: 7. The CDR3 covers 16 residues. Germline CDR1 KGHDR, CDR2 SFDVKD. The CDR3 reads CATSDPSSGRPYEQYF. In DNA form, the CDR3 reads TGTGCCACCAGTGATCCTAGCAGCGGGAGGCCCTACGAGCAGTACTTC.

The genes are TRBV5-4 and TRBJ2-5; 7 nucleotides match TRBD1. Germline CDR1 is SGHNT and CDR2 is YYREEE (reference sequence). The CDR3 has 15 residues. The V segment lost 6 bases and the J segment 2 bases; nucleotides outside the gene matches: 10. The CDR3 spells CASTPRRGPQETQYF. The CDR3 DNA follows: TGTGCCAGCACCCCGCGAAGGGGGCCTCAAGAGACCCAGTACTTC.

This chain uses TRBV11-2 with TRBJ1-6, with D tentatively TRBD1 (6 bases). This CDR3 region has 16 residues. Germline CDR1 is SGHAT and CDR2 is FQNNGV. V shed 5 bases and J shed 7 bases, with 18 bases lying between them. The CDR3, as DNA: TGTGCCAGCAGCGCCCGGGGAAGGGGGAACAATTCACCCCTCCACTTT. Amino acid sequence: CASSARGRGNNSPLHF.

The CDR3: CASSPPTSADGELFF. In DNA form, the CDR3 reads TGTGCCAGCTCACCGCCGACTAGTGCTGACGGGGAGCTGTTTTTT. The chain combines TRBV18 with TRBJ2-2; weak D call: TRBD2 (6 bases). V was trimmed by 3 bases and J by 7 bases, leaving 15 bases between them. Germline V gives CDR1 KGHSH, CDR2 LQKENI. The CDR3 loop spans 15 amino acids.

This chain joins TRBV7-6 and TRBJ2-2; tentatively, D is TRBD1 (5 bases). Per germline, CDR1 SGHVS and CDR2 FNYEAQ. V gave up 5 bases and J gave up 1 base, with 14 bases separating them. The CDR3 contains 16 residues. In DNA form, the CDR3 reads TGTGCCAGCAGCCGTGCGAGGCAGGGGAACACCGGGGAGCTGTTTTTT. Its protein is CASSRARQGNTGELFF.

The rearrangement joins TRBV28 to TRBJ1-4; a possible D gene is TRBD1 (5 bases). CDR3 length: 15 residues. Trimming shortened V by 6 bases and J by 8 bases, and 19 bases separated the two germline ends. Germline V CDR1 and CDR2: MDHEN, SYDVKM. The CDR3: CASRPTRGGGEKLFF. The CDR3 DNA follows: TGTGCCAGCAGACCCACCCGGGGGGGAGGGGAAAAACTGTTTTTT.

The rearrangement uses TRBV5-4 and TRBJ2-4; 10 bases agree with TRBD1. Germline V CDR1 and CDR2: SGHNT, YYREEE (reference sequence). V gave up 4 bases and J gave up 0 bases; unmatched junction bases: 4. CDR3 size: 16 residues. The CDR3 reads CASSGQGVLAKNIQYF. CDR3 in DNA: TGTGCCAGCAGCGGACAGGGGGTTTTAGCCAAAAACATTCAGTACTTC.

This clone has a single count. V is TRBV10-3 and J is TRBJ2-1, with 8 bases aligning to TRBD2. Germline V gene sequence: CDR1 ENHRY, CDR2 SYGVKD. V shed 0 bases and J 6 bases; nucleotides not matched to a gene: 10. The CDR3 totals 17 residues. CDR3 loop: CAISESIGGRFSNEQFF. Here the CDR3 DNA reads TGTGCCATCAGTGAGTCGATCGGCGGGAGGTTTAGCAATGAGCAGTTCTTC.

The chain has TRBV19 and TRBJ1-1, with TRBD1 identical over 7 bases. Germline values: CDR1 LNHDA, CDR2 SQIVND (reference sequence). The length of the CDR3 is 14 residues. V gave up 7 bases and J gave up 0 bases; unmatched junction bases: 5. CDR3 loop: CASTRQGLNTEAFF. CDR3 bases: TGTGCCAGTACCAGACAGGGCCTGAACACTGAAGCTTTCTTT.

The chain uses TRBV30 and TRBJ2-1, with 12 bases identical to TRBD2. With 7 bases clipped from V and 10 bases from J, the junction kept 8 bases outside the gene matches. The CDR3 is made up of 13 amino acids. The V gene's germline CDR1 is GTSNPN and CDR2 SVGIG (reference sequence). This CDR3 is CAYQTSGRKEQFF. The CDR3 DNA sequence: TGTGCCTACCAGACTAGCGGGAGAAAAGAGCAGTTCTTC.

V and J are TRBV12-3 or TRBV12-4 and TRBJ2-7, with 9 positions matching TRBD1. This CDR3 has 13 residues. Losses at the gene ends were 6 bases for V and 5 bases for J; bases not matched to a gene: 5. CDR3 DNA sequence: TGTGCCAGCAGACAACAGGGGGCGGACGAGCAGTACTTC. This codes for CASRQQGADEQYF.

This clone was seen more than once but under ten times. J is TRBJ1-2 and V is TRBV28, with TRBD1 matching over 9 bases. V dropped 6 bases and J dropped 4; count of bases not matched to a gene: 9. This CDR3 spans 15 amino acids. CDR1 is MDHEN, CDR2 SYDVKM, per germline. In DNA form, the CDR3 reads TGTGCCAGCAGCCGGACAGGGGCCAGAGGCTATGGCTACACCTTC. Translation gives CASSRTGARGYGYTF.

The CDR3 protein is CASSPWGGQETQYF. The CDR3 coding sequence is TGTGCCAGCAGCCCTTGGGGGGGACAAGAGACCCAGTACTTC. The chain has TRBV27 and TRBJ2-5; 7 nucleotides line up with TRBD2. The CDR3 spans 14 residues. With 6 bases clipped from V and 2 bases from J, the junction kept 6 bases outside the gene matches. The germline gives CDR1 MNHEY, CDR2 SMNVEV (reference sequence).

The gene calls are TRBV15 and TRBJ2-7; 7 nucleotides match TRBD2. The germline CDR1 and CDR2 sequences are LNHNV and YYDKDF (reference sequence). J was trimmed by 2 bases and V by 2 bases; bases with no gene match: 9. This CDR3 has 16 residues. The CDR3 bases are TGTGCCACCAGCAGACAAATGGGGGGGTTAACCTACGAGCAGTACTTC. Translation: CATSRQMGGLTYEQYF.

This clone was picked up a small number of times. V gene TRBV28 combines with J gene TRBJ2-1; D is perhaps TRBD2 (7 bases). Trimming removed 4 bases from V and 2 bases from J, with 15 bases in between. Germline assignment: CDR1 MDHEN and CDR2 SYDVKM. This CDR3 is built from 16 residues. Here the CDR3 reads CASSSGGGGTYNEQFF. CDR3 nucleotides: TGTGCCAGCAGTTCCGGTGGCGGGGGCACCTACAATGAGCAGTTCTTC.

The rearrangement joins TRBV11-2 to TRBJ1-1; 8 bases line up with TRBD1. The germline V gene has CDR1 SGHAT and CDR2 FQNNGV. Unmatched junction bases numbered 6, after V lost 5 bases and J lost 1 base. This CDR3 contains 15 residues. CDR3 region: CASSTWGQANTEAFF. CDR3 nucleotide sequence: TGTGCCAGCAGCACCTGGGGACAGGCGAACACTGAAGCTTTCTTT.

This chain joins TRBV9 and TRBJ1-5; no firm D call. V was pared by 2 bases and J by 4 bases, with 7 bases between. Germline-derived CDR1 and CDR2 are SGDLS and YYNGEE. The CDR3 is 13 residues long. For the CDR3, the DNA is TGTGCCAGCAGCGTGGGAGAGAATCAGCCCCAGCATTTT. This translates into CASSVGENQPQHF.

This chain joins TRBV6-6 and TRBJ1-3; the D is unclear. This CDR3 region has 14 residues. Per germline, CDR1 MNHNY and CDR2 SVGAGI (reference sequence). The V and J ends lost 2 bases and 4 bases respectively, with 9 bases between them. In DNA form, the CDR3 reads TGTGCCAGCAGTTACCCCCCCCGGGGAAACACCATATATTTT. Its protein product is CASSYPPRGNTIYF.

This chain joins TRBV19 and TRBJ2-7, with TRBD2 as a possible D gene (6 bases). The CDR3 is 13 amino acids. Germline CDR1 is LNHDA and CDR2 is SQIVND (reference sequence). V dropped 6 bases and J dropped 4 bases, with 13 bases sitting between them. The CDR3 sequence is CASSSGREYEQYF. CDR3 DNA: TGTGCCAGTAGCTCCGGCCGGGAGTACGAGCAGTACTTC.

V usage is TRBV5-5 and J usage is TRBJ2-7, with 8 bases aligning to TRBD1. CDR3 size: 14 residues. CDR1 is SGHKS, CDR2 YYEKEE, per germline (reference sequence). With 6 bases clipped from V and 5 bases from J, the junction kept 10 bases outside the gene matches. This CDR3 is CASTQRTGWDEQYF. DNA of the CDR3: TGTGCCAGCACCCAACGGACAGGGTGGGACGAGCAGTACTTC. The full variable domain, completed using reference TRBV5-5 and TRBJ2-7, is DAGVTQSPTHLIKTRGQQVTLRCSPISGHKSVSWYQQVLGQGPQFIFQYYEKEERGRGNFPDRFSARQFPNYSSELNVNALLLGDSALYLCASTQRTGWDEQYFGPGTRLTVT.

The chain is built from TRBV19 and TRBJ1-5; D possibly corresponds to TRBD1 (6 bases). Per the germline V gene, CDR1 is LNHDA and CDR2 is SQIVND (reference sequence). V lost 3 bases and J lost 3, with 12 bases in between. The CDR3 totals 15 residues. The CDR3 sequence is CASSIGGAVNQPQHF. CDR3 DNA sequence: TGTGCCAGTAGTATTGGGGGGGCCGTCAATCAGCCCCAGCATTTT. The full variable domain, completed using reference TRBV19 and TRBJ1-5, is DGGITQSPKYLFRKEGQNVTLSCEQNLNHDAMYWYRQDPGQGLRLIYYSQIVNDFQKGDIAEGYSVSREKKESFPLTVTSAQKNPTAFYLCASSIGGAVNQPQHFGDGTRLSIL.

In its sample, this clone was seen a few times. The chain recombines TRBV27 with TRBJ2-6, with TRBD1 matching over 11 bases. The CDR3 covers 20 residues. V lost 2 bases and J lost 4; bases outside the gene matches: 13. Germline loops: CDR1 MNHEY, CDR2 SMNVEV (reference sequence). The CDR3 protein is CASSLPGTGGMGKGANVLTF. The CDR3 DNA sequence: TGTGCCAGCAGTTTACCCGGGACAGGGGGAATGGGTAAAGGGGCCAACGTCCTGACTTTC. Combining the CDR3 with reference TRBV27 and TRBJ2-6 gives the whole variable domain EAQVTQNPRYLITVTGKKLTVTCSQNMNHEYMSWYRQDPGLGLRQIYYSMNVEVTDKGDVPEGYKVSRKEKRNFPLILESPSPNQTSLYFCASSLPGTGGMGKGANVLTFGAGSRLTVL.